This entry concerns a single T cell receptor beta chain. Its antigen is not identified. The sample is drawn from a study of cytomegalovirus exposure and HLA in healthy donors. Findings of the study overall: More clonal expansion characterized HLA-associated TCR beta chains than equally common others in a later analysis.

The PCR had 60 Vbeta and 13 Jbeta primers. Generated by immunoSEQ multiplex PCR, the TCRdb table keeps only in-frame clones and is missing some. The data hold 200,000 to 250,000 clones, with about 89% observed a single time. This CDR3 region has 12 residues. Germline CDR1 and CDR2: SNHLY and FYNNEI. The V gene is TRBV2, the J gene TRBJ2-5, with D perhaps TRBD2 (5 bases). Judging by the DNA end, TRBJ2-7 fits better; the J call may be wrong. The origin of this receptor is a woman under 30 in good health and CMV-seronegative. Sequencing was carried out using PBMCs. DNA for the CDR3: TGTGCCAGCCGGGGTGACCTCTACGAGCAGTACTTC. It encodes CASRGDLYEQYF.